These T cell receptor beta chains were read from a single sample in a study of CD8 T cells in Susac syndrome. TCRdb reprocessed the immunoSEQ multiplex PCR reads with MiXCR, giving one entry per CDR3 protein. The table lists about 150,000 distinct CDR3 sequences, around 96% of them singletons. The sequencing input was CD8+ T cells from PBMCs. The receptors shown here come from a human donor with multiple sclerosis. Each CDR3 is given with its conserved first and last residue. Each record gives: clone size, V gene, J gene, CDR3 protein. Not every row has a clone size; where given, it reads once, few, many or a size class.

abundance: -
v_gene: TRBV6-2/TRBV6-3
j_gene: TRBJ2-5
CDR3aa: CASSTNHRETQYF

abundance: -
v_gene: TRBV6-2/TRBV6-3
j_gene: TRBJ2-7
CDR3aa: CASSAGGEDYEQYF

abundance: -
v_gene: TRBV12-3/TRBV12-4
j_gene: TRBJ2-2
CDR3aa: CASTFRIANTGELFF

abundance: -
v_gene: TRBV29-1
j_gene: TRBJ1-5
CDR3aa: CSVEEQGSNQPQHF

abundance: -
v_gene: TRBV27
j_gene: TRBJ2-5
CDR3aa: CASSRGARGKTQYF

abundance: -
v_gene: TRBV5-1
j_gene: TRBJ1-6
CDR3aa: CASSLAVGLNSPLHF

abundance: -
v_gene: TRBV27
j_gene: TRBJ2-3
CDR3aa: CASNWGSGYTSTDTQYF

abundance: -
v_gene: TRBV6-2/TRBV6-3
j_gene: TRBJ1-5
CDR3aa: CASSYQTWPQHF

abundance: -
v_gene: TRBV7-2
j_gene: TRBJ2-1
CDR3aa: CASSLVQPGEQFF

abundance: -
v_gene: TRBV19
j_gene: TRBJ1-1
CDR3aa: CASSGRGSNTEAFF

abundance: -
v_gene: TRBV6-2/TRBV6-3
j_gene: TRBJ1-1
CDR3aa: CASSSRLEAFF

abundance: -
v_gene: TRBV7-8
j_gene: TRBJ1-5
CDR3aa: CASSLGPRGWDQPQHF

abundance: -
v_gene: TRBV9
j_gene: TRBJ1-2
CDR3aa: CASSAGQGLGYGYTF

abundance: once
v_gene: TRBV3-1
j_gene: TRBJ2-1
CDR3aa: CASSLLPLGRNYNEQFF

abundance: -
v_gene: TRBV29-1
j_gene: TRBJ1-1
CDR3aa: CSSRGDRDMNTEAFF

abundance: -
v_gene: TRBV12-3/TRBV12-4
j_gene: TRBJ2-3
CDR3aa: CASSLRPSGGPTDTQYF

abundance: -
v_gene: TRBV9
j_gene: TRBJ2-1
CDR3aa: CASSVTSGGIREQFF

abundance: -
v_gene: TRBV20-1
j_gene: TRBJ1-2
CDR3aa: CSARDQRRGFVYGYTF

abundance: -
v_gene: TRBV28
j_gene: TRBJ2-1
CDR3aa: CASSFSGGSRNEQFF

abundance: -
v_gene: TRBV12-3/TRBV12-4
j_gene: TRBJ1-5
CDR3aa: CASGSTWNQPQHF

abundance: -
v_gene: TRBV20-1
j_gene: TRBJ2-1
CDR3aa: CSARGLGVGREQFF

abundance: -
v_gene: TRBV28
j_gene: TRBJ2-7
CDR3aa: CASSPVLVNEQYF

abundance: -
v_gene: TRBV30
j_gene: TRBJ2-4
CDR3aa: CAWSSGQKGHF

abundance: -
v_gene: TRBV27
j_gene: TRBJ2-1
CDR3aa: CASSLYPGANEQFF

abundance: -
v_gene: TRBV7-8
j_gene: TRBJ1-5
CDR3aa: CASSPSGGTEPQHF

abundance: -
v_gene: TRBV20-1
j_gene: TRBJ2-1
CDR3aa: CSASSTRFRHNEQFF

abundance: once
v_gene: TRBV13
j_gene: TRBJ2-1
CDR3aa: CASSLQGARYNEQFF

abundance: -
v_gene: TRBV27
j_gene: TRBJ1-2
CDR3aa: CASSFSGSNYGYTF

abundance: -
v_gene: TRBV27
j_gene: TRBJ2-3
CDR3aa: CASSTPRGARTDTQYF

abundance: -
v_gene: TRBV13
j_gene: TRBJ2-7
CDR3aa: CASSEGTGSTYEQYF